This TCR beta chain was identified during a study of T cell responses to AZD1222 COVID-19 vaccine. TCRdb's copy holds only in-frame clones and misses some; the assay was immunoSEQ multiplex PCR. The sample includes 210,000 or so clones, around 94% of them seen just once. This clone was seen a single time. The CDR3 totals 13 residues. Deletions cut 2 bases from V and 3 bases from J, with 7 bases between. Germline V CDR1 and CDR2: MNHNS, SASEGT. The material sequenced was peripheral blood, taken 28 days after the second dose of the MenACWY control vaccine. This chain links TRBV6-1 with TRBJ1-1; no clear D. The sequence was obtained from an adult who received the MenACWY meningococcal vaccine as a control. The CDR3 loop is CASSETLHTEAFF. CDR3 DNA: TGTGCCAGCAGTGAAACGCTCCACACTGAAGCTTTCTTT.